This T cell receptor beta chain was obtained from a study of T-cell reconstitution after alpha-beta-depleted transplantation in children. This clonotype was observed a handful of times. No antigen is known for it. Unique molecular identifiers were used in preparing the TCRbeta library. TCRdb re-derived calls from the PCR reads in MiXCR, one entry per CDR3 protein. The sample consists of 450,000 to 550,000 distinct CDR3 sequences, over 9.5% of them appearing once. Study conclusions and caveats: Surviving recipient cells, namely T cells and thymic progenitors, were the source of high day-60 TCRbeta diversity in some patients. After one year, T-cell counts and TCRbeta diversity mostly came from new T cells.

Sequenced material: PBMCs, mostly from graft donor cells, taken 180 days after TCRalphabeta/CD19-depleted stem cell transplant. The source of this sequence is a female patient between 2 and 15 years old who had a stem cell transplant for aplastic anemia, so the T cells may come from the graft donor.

The CDR3 DNA is TGTGCCAGCAGTCACCCGGACGGGGTTCGTGATTCACCCCTCCACTTT. Translated: CASSHPDGVRDSPLHF. The chain combines TRBV7-2 with TRBJ1-6; D not resolved. The ends were cut back, 6 bases at V and 8 bases at J, with 20 bases in the middle. The CDR3 totals 16 residues. CDR1 and CDR2 from the germline V gene are SGHTA and FQGNSA.